Below are 17 T cell receptor beta chains sequenced from a single sample in a study of post-analysis software for immune sequencing data. The study's findings and limits: Controls showed lower frequencies than patients for roughly 5 TRBV segments, and TRBV5-6, TRBV5-1 and TRBV20-1 were among these.

Antigens for these TCRs are unknown. Unique molecular identifiers were built into the TCR beta cDNA libraries. MiXCR was run by TCRdb on the PCR reads, yielding one entry per CDR3 protein. The repertoire holds roughly 870,000 distinct CDR3 sequences, roughly 50% seen once, with under 6% in the top ten. The specimen was blood. These receptors were taken from a girl aged 10-17 years with multiple sclerosis.

This clonotype was seen only once. This chain links TRBV13 with TRBJ1-2, with D hard to call. CDR1 is PRHDT and CDR2 is FYEKMQ in the germline V gene (reference sequence). The CDR3 spans 14 residues. V was cut by 2 bases and J by 4 bases, with 11 bases left in between. Here the CDR3 DNA reads TGTGCCAGCAGCTTAATCTCAGTTTCCTATGGCTACACCTTC. It codes for CASSLISVSYGYTF. Drawing the rest from reference TRBV13 and TRBJ1-2, the complete variable domain is AAGVIQSPRHLIKEKRETATLKCYPIPRHDTVYWYQQGPGQDPQFLISFYEKMQSDKGSIPDRFSAQQFSDYHSELNMSSLELGDSALYFCASSLISVSYGYTFGSGTRLTVV.

V gene TRBV5-5 combines with J gene TRBJ2-7; D may be TRBD1 (5 bases). In germline, CDR1 is SGHKS, CDR2 YYEKEE (reference sequence). Trimming removed 1 base from V and 0 bases from J, with 11 bases in between. This CDR3 comprises 15 residues. The CDR3 region has the DNA TGTGCCAGCAGCTTGACCTCGACAGACTCCTACGAGCAGTACTTC. This gives the protein CASSLTSTDSYEQYF.

CDR3 residues: CASSTSSGTAHEKLFF. CDR3 sequence (DNA): TGCGCCAGCAGCACGTCGTCCGGGACAGCGCATGAAAAACTGTTTTTT. The genes are TRBV5-1 and TRBJ1-4; 7 nucleotides match TRBD1. Germline V gives CDR1 SGHRS, CDR2 YFSETQ. The CDR3 has 16 residues. Trimming removed 4 bases from V and 6 bases from J; junction bases left unmatched: 12.

V and J are TRBV5-5 and TRBJ2-7; D might be TRBD1 (5 bases). The J call may be in error: the DNA end matches TRBJ2-1 better. Germline values: CDR1 SGHKS, CDR2 YYEKEE (reference sequence). There are 14 residues in the CDR3. Here the CDR3 reads CASSTSGIENEQFF. The CDR3 coding sequence is TGTGCCAGCAGCACCTCAGGGATTGAGAATGAGCAGTTCTTC.

The gene calls are TRBV5-1 and TRBJ2-7; possible D gene TRBD2, 5 bases. CDR1 and CDR2 from the germline V gene are SGHRS and YFSETQ. The V end was cut by 2 bases, the J end by 6 bases, with 21 bases between. This CDR3 has 16 residues. The CDR3 sequence: CASSFSWEPSLREQYF. The CDR3 coding sequence is TGCGCCAGCAGCTTTAGTTGGGAGCCCAGTTTACGCGAGCAGTACTTC.

There are a few counts of this clonotype. The rearrangement joins TRBV11-1 to TRBJ2-3; weak D call: TRBD2 (5 bases). CDR1 is SGHAT, CDR2 FQDESV, per germline (reference sequence). CDR3 size: 17 residues. The V gene lost 5 bases and the J gene lost 2 bases, with 20 bases spanning the gap. The CDR3 spells CASSPRVGLIDTDTQYF. The CDR3 nucleotides read TGTGCCAGCAGCCCGAGAGTTGGACTGATCGACACAGATACGCAGTATTTT.

The genes are TRBV29-1 and TRBJ2-5, with 7 bases matching TRBD1. Trimming at V came to 4 bases and at J to 2 bases, leaving 10 bases not matched to a gene. CDR3 length: 15 residues. The germline gives CDR1 SQVTM, CDR2 ANQGSEA. DNA for the CDR3: TGCAGCGTTGTTTATCGCAGGGGGAGTCAAGAGACCCAGTACTTC. Translated, it gives CSVVYRRGSQETQYF. Full variable domain (remainder filled in from reference TRBV29-1 and TRBJ2-5): SAVISQKPSRDICQRGTSLTIQCQVDSQVTMMFWYRQQPGQSLTLIATANQGSEATYESGFVIDKFPISRPNLTFSTLTVSNMSPEDSSIYLCSVVYRRGSQETQYFGPGTRLLVL.

This clonotype appeared a few times. V gene TRBV29-1 combines with J gene TRBJ1-2; 7 nucleotides match TRBD1. Looked up from germline, CDR1 is SQVTM and CDR2 is ANQGSEA. V was clipped by 3 bases and J by 3 bases; unmatched bases: 7. This CDR3 is built from 14 residues. DNA of the CDR3: TGCAGCGTTGAGGGTCGAACAGGGGACTATGGCTACACCTTC. Encoded protein: CSVEGRTGDYGYTF.

The chain recombines TRBV12-3 or TRBV12-4 with TRBJ2-5, with 7 bases aligning to TRBD2. The better agreement between TRBJ2-7 and the DNA end casts doubt on the J call. The CDR3 runs to 14 residues. CDR3 nucleotide sequence: TGTGCCAGCAGTTTGGGCGGGACTAACTACGAGCAGTACTTC. It encodes CASSLGGTNYEQYF.

The chain combines TRBV7-3 with TRBJ2-7; tentative D call: TRBD1 (5 bases). This CDR3 is 12 amino acids long. Germline loops: CDR1 SGHTA, CDR2 FQGTGA. V lost 5 bases to trimming and J lost 7 bases, with 12 bases between them. The CDR3 bases are TGTGCCAGCAGCGCGTCAGGGTTTGAGCAGTACTTC. Translation gives CASSASGFEQYF.

The CDR3 sequence: CASSLGQPGGEKLFF. CDR3 sequence (DNA): TGTGCCAGCAGCCTTGGACAGCCCGGGGGAGAAAAACTGTTTTTT. This chain connects TRBV7-2 to TRBJ1-4, with a possible D match to TRBD1 (6 bases). CDR3 length: 15 residues. V lost 5 bases and J 8 bases, leaving 18 bases between the germline ends. Germline V gene sequence: CDR1 SGHTA, CDR2 FQGNSA. Looking up the rest from reference TRBV7-2 and TRBJ1-4 gives the full variable domain: GAGVSQSPSNKVTEKGKDVELRCDPISGHTALYWYRQSLGQGLEFLIYFQGNSAPDKSGLPSDRFSAERTGGSVSTLTIQRTQQEDSAVYLCASSLGQPGGEKLFFGSGTQLSVL.

The V call is TRBV29-1, the J call TRBJ2-7; possible D gene TRBD1, 6 bases. From germline, CDR1 is SQVTM and CDR2 ANQGSEA. The CDR3 loop spans 15 amino acids. V was trimmed by 6 bases and J by 2 bases, leaving 20 bases between them. CDR3 sequence (DNA): TGCAGCGTCCTTGTCGCCGACAGGCTTGCCTACGAGCAGTACTTC. It encodes CSVLVADRLAYEQYF.

V usage is TRBV14 and J usage is TRBJ2-7; D remains unclear. V lost 4 bases and J 2 bases, leaving 9 bases between the germline ends. CDR1 and CDR2 (germline): SGHDN, FVKESK. The CDR3 runs 13 residues. The CDR3 loop is CASSRTLTYEQYF. The CDR3, as DNA: TGTGCCAGCAGCCGGACCCTAACCTACGAGCAGTACTTC.

This sequence joins TRBV6-1 and TRBJ2-5; D possibly uses TRBD1 or TRBD2 (5 bases each). The germline V gene has CDR1 MNHNS and CDR2 SASEGT. V dropped 6 bases and J dropped 5 bases, with 25 bases sitting between them. The CDR3 is 17 residues long. The chain's CDR3 is CASRMNRDQYSGETQYF. CDR3 sequence (DNA): TGTGCCAGCAGGATGAACCGGGACCAATACTCAGGGGAGACCCAGTACTTC.

This clonotype was seen a handful of times. The rearrangement links TRBV12-3 or TRBV12-4 to TRBJ2-5; D is ambiguous. The CDR3 has 15 amino acids. V was clipped by 6 bases and J by 1 base, with 15 bases between them. The CDR3 region is CASRRSQGVQETQYF. The CDR3 DNA reads as TGTGCCAGCAGACGCTCCCAAGGAGTCCAAGAGACCCAGTACTTC.

V usage is TRBV5-1 and J usage is TRBJ1-2; no definite D call. The CDR3 runs 15 residues. Germline assignment: CDR1 SGHRS and CDR2 YFSETQ. Trimming stripped 2 bases from V and 2 bases from J, with 13 bases between. Written as DNA, the CDR3 is TGCGCCAGCAGCTTAGGCAGGAGATACAACTATGGCTACACCTTC. Translating gives CASSLGRRYNYGYTF.

The chain employs TRBV27 and TRBJ2-3; 8 nucleotides match TRBD2. V lost 6 bases and J lost 0; bases outside the gene matches: 5. The CDR3 length is 15 residues. The germline gives CDR1 MNHEY, CDR2 SMNVEV (reference sequence). Here the CDR3 reads CASRMTSVSTDTQYF. In nucleotides, the CDR3 is TGTGCCAGCAGGATGACTAGCGTCAGCACAGATACGCAGTATTTT.